This passage covers 26 T cell receptor beta chains from one sample sequenced in a study of shared clonotypes between healthy human individuals. Produced via immunoSEQ multiplex PCR; TCRdb's table is partial and in-frame only. The sample has some 2,000,000 clones, over 85% seen once. CD45RO-negative, CCR7-positively selected cells formed the naive CD8 fraction, excluding terminally differentiated effector memory CD45RA+ cells. The sample was naive CD8+ T cells sorted from blood. These receptors all stem from a man between 18 and 29 years old in good health.

The chain employs TRBV7-9 and TRBJ2-5, with D unclear. There are 13 residues in the CDR3. Per germline, CDR1 SEHNR and CDR2 FQNEAQ (reference sequence). V lost 1 base, J lost 2 bases, and 5 bases lay in between. CDR3 region: CASSLDFQETQYF. CDR3 in DNA: TGTGCCAGCAGCTTAGACTTTCAAGAGACCCAGTACTTC.

The CDR3 loop reads CASSLDSHNQPQHF. DNA of the CDR3: TGTGCCAGCAGCCTCGACAGCCACAATCAGCCCCAGCATTTT. V and J are TRBV7-8 and TRBJ1-5, with D maybe TRBD1 (5 bases). Germline loops: CDR1 SGHVS, CDR2 FQNEAQ. The CDR3 is made up of 14 amino acids. Trimming left V 5 bases short and J 3 bases short, with 11 bases between.

The chain employs TRBV25-1 and TRBJ2-7; D is tentatively TRBD1 or TRBD2 (5 bases each). In germline, CDR1 is MGHDK, CDR2 SYGVNS. This CDR3 is built from 13 residues. Trimming removed 10 bases from V and 5 bases from J, with 18 bases in between. The CDR3 DNA reads as TGTGCCACCAGCGGCAGGGAAGTCGACGAGCAGTACTTC. This encodes CATSGREVDEQYF.

With respect to this clone: The sample has other DNA sequences that encode this CDR3 too. The gene calls are TRBV5-1 and TRBJ1-2; D is perhaps TRBD1 (5 bases). The CDR3 runs 13 residues. V lost 4 bases and J 6 bases, leaving 13 bases between the germline ends. Germline V gene sequence: CDR1 SGHRS, CDR2 YFSETQ. CDR3 sequence: CASSPTGGDGYTF. The CDR3 DNA is TGCGCCAGCAGCCCGACCGGGGGGGATGGCTACACCTTC. Based on the CDR3 plus reference TRBV5-1 and TRBJ1-2, the full variable domain is KAGVTQTPRYLIKTRGQQVTLSCSPISGHRSVSWYQQTPGQGLQFLFEYFSETQRNKGNFPGRFSGRQFSNSRSEMNVSTLELGDSALYLCASSPTGGDGYTFGSGTRLTVV.

As to this clone: Other nucleotide sequences in the sample specify the same CDR3. This sequence joins TRBV7-9 and TRBJ2-7; D is unresolved. Germline CDR1 and CDR2: SEHNR and FQNEAQ (reference sequence). Trimming left V 4 bases short and J 1 base short, with 5 bases between. The CDR3 extends over 12 amino acids. CDR3 bases: TGTGCCAGCAGCTCCATTTCCTACGAGCAGTACTTC. Translated: CASSSISYEQYF.

The genes are TRBV4-3 and TRBJ1-1, with D unresolved. Per germline, CDR1 LGHNA and CDR2 YSLEER. The CDR3 totals 16 residues. Trimming shortened V by 1 base and J by 4 bases, and 16 bases separated the two germline ends. The CDR3 loop is CASSQGPLIGATEAFF. The CDR3 region has the DNA TGCGCCAGCAGCCAAGGCCCCCTGATAGGTGCCACTGAAGCTTTCTTT.

CDR3 amino acids: CASTVGTGGDEQFF. For the CDR3, the DNA is TGTGCCAGCACCGTAGGGACAGGGGGAGATGAGCAGTTCTTC. The rearrangement links TRBV27 to TRBJ2-1, with 11 bases fitting TRBD1. Germline V gives CDR1 MNHEY, CDR2 SMNVEV (reference sequence). V lost 7 bases to trimming and J lost 8 bases; unmatched junction nucleotides: 7. This CDR3 spans 14 amino acids.

The rearrangement uses TRBV5-4 and TRBJ1-2, with a tentative D call TRBD1 (6 bases). The V end lost 0 bases, the J end lost 8 bases, and 17 bases lay between the germline ends. Germline V gives CDR1 SGHNT, CDR2 YYREEE (reference sequence). The CDR3 spans 15 residues. This CDR3 reads CASSLAQWAGVGYTF. The DNA for the CDR3 is TGTGCCAGCAGCTTGGCCCAATGGGCAGGGGTAGGCTACACCTTC.

This chain joins TRBV6-6 and TRBJ2-5; the match to TRBD2 covers 15 bases. The junction had 5 bases not matched to a gene; V was cut back by 4 bases and J by 5 bases. This CDR3 has 16 amino acids. CDR1 and CDR2 from the germline V gene are MNHNY and SVGAGI (reference sequence). Here the CDR3 DNA reads TGTGCCAGCAGTTTCGGACTAGCGGGGGGGCTGGAGACCCAGTACTTC. The encoded protein is CASSFGLAGGLETQYF.

V and J are TRBV6-1 and TRBJ1-2; D gene uncertain. Trimming removed 6 bases at V and 9 bases at J, with 14 bases between. Germline CDR1 reads MNHNS; CDR2 reads SASEGT. This CDR3 region has 12 residues. CDR3 in amino acids: CASRRRGLSYTF. CDR3 coding DNA: TGTGCCAGCAGACGACGTGGTCTAAGCTACACCTTC.

J is TRBJ2-2 and V is TRBV5-4; no clear D. The length of the CDR3 is 13 residues. From germline, CDR1 is SGHNT and CDR2 YYREEE (reference sequence). Trimming took 1 base from V and 6 from J, leaving 7 bases between them. CDR3 in amino acids: CASSLIGSGELFF. The CDR3 nucleotides read TGTGCCAGCAGCTTGATTGGTTCCGGGGAGCTGTTTTTT.

This clone has just a few counts. The chain is built from TRBV10-2 and TRBJ1-6; D may be TRBD1 (5 bases). The germline V and J ends were trimmed by 2 bases and 11 bases, with 7 bases remaining between them. Germline V gene lookup returns CDR1 WSHSY and CDR2 SAAADI. The CDR3 runs to 12 residues. The CDR3 sequence is CASSEQGTPLHF. The CDR3 bases are TGCGCCAGCAGTGAGCAGGGTACACCCCTCCACTTT.

The chain joins TRBV4-1 to TRBJ1-2; D perhaps matches TRBD1 (5 bases). This CDR3 has 17 residues. Germline CDR1 is MGHRA and CDR2 is YSYEKL. The V end was cut by 0 bases, the J end by 4 bases, with 18 bases between. CDR3 residues: CASSQDEVGGFSYGYTF. The DNA of the CDR3 is TGCGCCAGCAGCCAAGATGAGGTTGGGGGATTTAGCTATGGCTACACCTTC.

The CDR3 is CASMEGANSPLHF. The CDR3 DNA reads TGTGCCAGTATGGAGGGGGCTAATTCACCCCTCCACTTT. The V and J genes are TRBV19 and TRBJ1-6; the match to TRBD1 covers 7 bases. J lost 6 bases, V lost 7 bases, and 3 bases had no gene match. CDR1 is LNHDA and CDR2 is SQIVND in the germline V gene (reference sequence). The CDR3 spans 13 residues.

The rearrangement links TRBV9 to TRBJ1-4; possible D gene TRBD1, 6 bases. In germline, CDR1 is SGDLS, CDR2 YYNGEE. V dropped 5 bases and J dropped 8 bases, with 13 bases sitting between them. This CDR3 comprises 13 residues. The chain's CDR3 is CASSPQGGEKLFF. CDR3 coding DNA: TGTGCCAGCAGTCCACAGGGAGGCGAAAAACTGTTTTTT.

The genes are TRBV6-1 and TRBJ1-1, with unresolved D. In germline, CDR1 is MNHNS, CDR2 SASEGT. CDR3 length: 13 residues. With 10 bases removed from V and 5 bases from J, the gap between germline ends came to 17 bases. The CDR3 region has the DNA TGTGCCACCAGGAGATTACGTGGGACTGAAGCTTTCTTT. Amino acids: CATRRLRGTEAFF.

A few counts support this clone. The same CDR3 also results from other DNA sequences found in this sample. This chain links TRBV6-5 with TRBJ1-1, with D perhaps TRBD1 (5 bases). Between the trimmed V and J ends, which lost 0 bases and 5 bases, there was a span of 10 bases. Germline V gene lookup returns CDR1 MNHEY and CDR2 SVGAGI. This CDR3 contains 14 residues. The CDR3 here is CASSYSEGRTEAFF. DNA for the CDR3: TGTGCCAGCAGTTACTCGGAGGGGCGGACTGAAGCTTTCTTT.

J is TRBJ2-6 and V is TRBV9; no reliable D call. Trimming took 0 bases from V and 3 from J, leaving 4 bases between them. The length of the CDR3 is 14 residues. Germline CDR1 and CDR2: SGDLS and YYNGEE. The CDR3 loop reads CASSVADGANVLTF. In nucleotides, the CDR3 is TGTGCCAGCAGCGTAGCTGATGGGGCCAACGTCCTGACTTTC.

The chain employs TRBV7-6 and TRBJ2-7; 7 nucleotides match TRBD1. The V gene's germline CDR1 is SGHVS and CDR2 FNYEAQ. The CDR3 covers 15 residues. V shed 5 bases and J 5 bases; nucleotides not matched to a gene: 12. The DNA of the CDR3 is TGTGCCAGCAGCCCCCGACAGGGCCAGAAAGACGAGCAGTACTTC. Its protein product is CASSPRQGQKDEQYF.

V and J are TRBV5-5 and TRBJ2-1; tentative D call: TRBD2 (5 bases). The germline V gene encodes CDR1 SGHKS and CDR2 YYEKEE (reference sequence). CDR3 size: 15 residues. Trimming shortened V by 0 bases and J by 3 bases, and 10 bases separated the two germline ends. CDR3 residues: CASSLAALVYNEQFF. CDR3 bases: TGTGCCAGCAGCTTGGCCGCACTAGTCTACAATGAGCAGTTCTTC.

The chain employs TRBV5-5 and TRBJ2-7; 10 bases are shared with TRBD2. The CDR3 sequence is 14 residues long. The V gene end was trimmed by 1 base and the J gene end by 4 bases; junction bases not matched to a gene: 2. Germline assignment: CDR1 SGHKS and CDR2 YYEKEE (reference sequence). CDR3 in amino acids: CASSLTSGEYEQYF. CDR3 nucleotides: TGTGCCAGCAGCTTGACTAGCGGGGAGTACGAGCAGTACTTC.

The chain recombines TRBV28 with TRBJ2-4; 7 nucleotides line up with TRBD1. In germline, CDR1 is MDHEN, CDR2 SYDVKM. The CDR3 consists of 14 residues. V shed 7 bases, J shed 1 base, and the junction held 4 bases outside the gene matches. The CDR3 coding sequence is TGTGCCAGCACCCCACAGGGGGCCAAAAACATTCAGTACTTC. Translated, it gives CASTPQGAKNIQYF.

This chain connects TRBV7-8 to TRBJ1-6; D unclear. The CDR3 consists of 20 residues. Looked up from germline, CDR1 is SGHVS and CDR2 is FQNEAQ. Trimming cost V 3 bases and J 0 bases, with 21 bases left between them. The CDR3 here is CASSFSPADDTSSYNSPLHF. In DNA form, the CDR3 reads TGTGCCAGCAGCTTTAGCCCAGCGGACGATACAAGCTCCTATAATTCACCCCTCCACTTT.

The chain has TRBV7-6 and TRBJ2-5, with 7 nucleotides matching TRBD2. Losses at the gene ends were 5 bases for V and 2 bases for J; bases not matched to a gene: 5. Germline V gene data show CDR1 as SGHVS and CDR2 as FNYEAQ. The CDR3 is made up of 14 amino acids. The CDR3: CASSPRGEQETQYF. The CDR3 DNA sequence: TGTGCCAGCAGCCCCCGGGGGGAACAAGAGACCCAGTACTTC.

The chain recombines TRBV29-1 with TRBJ2-7, with D possibly matching TRBD2 (6 bases). Trimming took off 7 bases at V and 0 bases at J, with 13 bases between the two ends. Germline assignment: CDR1 SQVTM and CDR2 ANQGSEA. The CDR3 consists of 13 residues. The CDR3 coding sequence is TGCAGCGCGCGCACGGGAGCCTCCTACGAGCAGTACTTC. This sequence encodes CSARTGASYEQYF.

CDR3 region: CASSQDPGTGGNEQFF. The CDR3 DNA reads TGCGCCAGCAGCCAAGACCCCGGGACAGGGGGGAATGAGCAGTTCTTC. The chain is built from TRBV4-1 and TRBJ2-1; TRBD1 aligns across 11 bases. The V segment lost 0 bases and the J segment 7 bases; nucleotides outside the gene matches: 5. The CDR3 has 16 amino acids. CDR1 is MGHRA and CDR2 is YSYEKL in the germline V gene.